This TCR beta chain is drawn from a study of blood T cell repertoires in COVID-19. About the research overall: In each case, the material was cDNA or gDNA derived from T cells, B-cell-depleted T cells, or PBMCs.

Generated by immunoSEQ multiplex PCR, the TCRdb table keeps only in-frame clones and is missing some. Of more than 70,000 clones in the sample, around 79% were seen once. The germline V gene has CDR1 KGHSH and CDR2 LQKENI. V was clipped by 2 bases and J by 6 bases, with 10 bases between them. This CDR3 is built from 14 residues. The chain combines TRBV18 with TRBJ1-4, with D possibly matching TRBD1 (6 bases). The source of this sequence is a human donor in a cohort sampled during active COVID-19. Sequencing was carried out using peripheral blood. CDR3 loop: CASSPGAGDEKLFF. The CDR3 bases are TGTGCCAGCTCACCAGGGGCAGGGGATGAAAAACTGTTTTTT. Drawing the rest from reference TRBV18 and TRBJ1-4, the complete variable domain is NAGVMQNPRHLVRRRGQEARLRCSPMKGHSHVYWYRQLPEEGLKFMVYLQKENIIDESGMPKERFSAEFPKEGPSILRIQQVVRGDSAAYFCASSPGAGDEKLFFGSGTQLSVL.